What follows is one T cell receptor beta chain and its context. What it binds is not known. The data stem from a study of CD8+CD57+ T cells in acquired aplastic anemia. Study information: DNA recovered from sorted CD4+ and CD8+ cells had a mean of approximately 3 ug. CD4+ cell libraries from healthy donors averaged about 10.8 million reads.

CDR3 length: 14 amino acids. J lost 3 bases, V lost 5 bases, and 2 bases had no gene match. CDR1 is KGHDR, CDR2 SFDVKD, per germline. General observations from the study: The number of CD8+ CDR3 sequences shared by patients and controls was twenty-nine. In CD8+ cells, Simpson's diversity showed no significant difference between patients and controls.

The study profiled TCR beta VDJ and CDR3 using genomic DNA as template. TCRdb re-called the reads through MiXCR, storing one row per CDR3 protein. Among about 210,000 distinct CDR3 sequences, approximately 60% were seen once, and the ten largest hold 25% to 30%. Sequenced sample: sorted CD4+, CD8+, or CD8+CD57+ T cells (not recorded which) from PBMCs. This clonotype was sampled from a human donor in good health. The rearrangement links TRBV24-1 to TRBJ2-2; 7 positions agree with TRBD2. CDR3 DNA: TGTGCCACCAGTGCGGCGGGGGACACCGGGGAGCTGTTTTTT. Translating gives CATSAAGDTGELFF.